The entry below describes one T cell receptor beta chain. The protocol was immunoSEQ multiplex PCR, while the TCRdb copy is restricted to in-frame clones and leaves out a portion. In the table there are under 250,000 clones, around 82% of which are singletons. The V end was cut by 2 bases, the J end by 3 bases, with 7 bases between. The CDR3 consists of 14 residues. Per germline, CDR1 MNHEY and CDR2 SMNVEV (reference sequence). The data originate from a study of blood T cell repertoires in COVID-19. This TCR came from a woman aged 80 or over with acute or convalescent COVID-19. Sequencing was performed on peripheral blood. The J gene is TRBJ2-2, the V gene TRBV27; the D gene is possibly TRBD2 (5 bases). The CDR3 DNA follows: TGTGCCAGCAGTTTACGGCGGGACACCGGGGAGCTGTTTTTT. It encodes CASSLRRDTGELFF.